This T cell receptor (beta chain) was captured by sequencing in a study of CD8 T cells in ankylosing spondylitis. This clonotype was seen ten or more times. TCRdb passed the 5' RACE reads through MiXCR, listing each CDR3 protein once. Seen here are some 130,000 distinct CDR3 sequences, approximately 7.4% observed once, and the top ten hold 9.5% to 15%. The receptor comes from a female donor with ankylosing spondylitis or in good health (not recorded which). Sequencing used blood, either unsorted or a sorted T cell fraction (not recorded which).

DNA for the CDR3: TGTGCCAGCAGTTTACCCGGACAGGTCAAGTTCTTC. As protein: CASSLPGQVKFF. The genes are TRBV28 and TRBJ2-1; 7 bases map to TRBD1. The trim removed 2 bases at V and 14 bases at J, leaving 6 bases unmatched. This CDR3 region has 12 residues. CDR1 is MDHEN and CDR2 is SYDVKM in the germline V gene. The complete variable domain, with remaining parts taken from reference TRBV28 and TRBJ2-1, reads DVKVTQSSRYLVKRTGEKVFLECVQDMDHENMFWYRQDPGLGLRLIYFSYDVKMKEKGDIPEGYSVSREKKERFSLILESASTNQTSMYLCASSLPGQVKFFGPGTRLTVL.